The entry below gives a single TCR beta chain sequence along with its context. The data are from a study of control samples from healthy donors and cancer patients. Germline CDR1 and CDR2: LNHDA and SQIVND (reference sequence). The CDR3 runs to 15 residues. V was trimmed by 2 bases and J by 4 bases, leaving 14 bases between them. Sequencing used immunoSEQ multiplex PCR; TCRdb keeps in-frame clones, though not all of them. The table lists tens of thousands of clones, about 88% of them singletons, with approximately 14% in the top ten. The chain has TRBV19 and TRBJ1-2; unclear D gene. The sequencing sample was made of blood. This clonotype was sampled from a woman aged 65 to 85 in good health. Here the CDR3 DNA reads TGTGCCAGTAGTATACCCGGGGAGGTCTCCTATGGCTACACCTTC. It yields the protein CASSIPGEVSYGYTF.